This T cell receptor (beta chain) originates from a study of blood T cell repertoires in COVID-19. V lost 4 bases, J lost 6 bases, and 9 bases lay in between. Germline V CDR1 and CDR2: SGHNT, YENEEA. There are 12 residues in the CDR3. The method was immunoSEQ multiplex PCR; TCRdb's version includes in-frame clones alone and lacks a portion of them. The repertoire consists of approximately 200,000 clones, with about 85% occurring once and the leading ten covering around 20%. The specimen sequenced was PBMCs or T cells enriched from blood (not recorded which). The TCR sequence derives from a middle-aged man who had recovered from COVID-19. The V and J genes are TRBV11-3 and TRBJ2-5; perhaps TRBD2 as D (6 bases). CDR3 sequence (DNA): TGTGCCAGCAGCTACCGGGAGAAGACCCAGTACTTC. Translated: CASSYREKTQYF.